These 8 T cell receptor beta chains were sequenced from one sample in a study of identical twins (dated by TCRdb to about 2016). The library was generated by 5' RACE. The sequencer listed for this sample is Illumina HiSeq 2000. TCRdb handled the public reads itself, with Q25 trimming in fastp and clone calling in MiXCR, and kept productive beta chains. Each CDR3 protein appears once, grouped with its most common genes and DNA. The sample includes some 240,000 distinct CDR3 sequences, with about 8.3% observed a single time. In total, the top ten clones hold less than 4% of the sample. These same data were also listed under a study on yellow fever vaccine responses in identical twins.

The sequencing sample was made of CD8+ T cells sorted from blood. The receptors here all came from a woman aged 18-29 years in good health.

V usage is TRBV5-5 and J usage is TRBJ2-7; D not certain. CDR1 is SGHKS, CDR2 YYEKEE, per germline (reference sequence). V was cut by 0 bases and J by 2 bases, with 12 bases left in between. The CDR3 loop spans 15 amino acids. In DNA, the CDR3 is TGTGCCAGCAGCTTGGTGACAAACCCCCCCTACGAGCAGTACTTC. Its protein product is CASSLVTNPPYEQYF.

This clonotype has just a few counts. This chain uses TRBV20-1 with TRBJ2-7; D remains ambiguous. The CDR3 totals 15 residues. CDR1 is DFQATT and CDR2 is SNEGSKA in the germline V gene (reference sequence). Trimming pared 0 bases from V and 0 bases from J, leaving 12 bases between. This CDR3 is CSARDRHRNSYEQYF. As DNA, the CDR3 is TGCAGTGCTAGAGATCGACACAGAAACTCCTACGAGCAGTACTTC.

The genes are TRBV12-3 or TRBV12-4 and TRBJ2-7; either TRBD1 or TRBD2 may supply D (6 bases each). The length of the CDR3 is 17 residues. The V gene lost 3 bases and the J gene lost 2 bases, with 20 bases spanning the gap. The chain's CDR3 is CASSFWPGGGLTYEQYF. Here the CDR3 DNA reads TGTGCCAGCAGTTTCTGGCCTGGAGGGGGGCTTACCTACGAGCAGTACTTC.

The rearrangement links TRBV20-1 to TRBJ2-7; maybe TRBD2 (6 bases). The CDR3 covers 14 residues. With 1 base removed from V and 5 bases from J, the gap between germline ends came to 15 bases. The germline CDR1 and CDR2 sequences are DFQATT and SNEGSKA (reference sequence). CDR3 region: CSARGRFGGNEQYF. The CDR3 region has the DNA TGCAGTGCTAGAGGACGCTTTGGCGGGAACGAGCAGTACTTC.

The chain carries TRBV5-1 and TRBJ2-7, with D unclear. The CDR3 is 13 residues long. Germline CDR1 reads SGHRS; CDR2 reads YFSETQ. Deletions cut 4 bases from V and 3 bases from J, with 11 bases between. The CDR3 reads CASSESPDYEQYF. The CDR3 bases are TGCGCCAGCAGCGAATCCCCGGACTACGAGCAGTACTTC.

In its sample, this clonotype was seen a few times. The CDR3 region is CASSQEVTGEQYF. In DNA form, the CDR3 reads TGCGCCAGCAGCCAAGAGGTCACGGGCGAGCAGTACTTC. The genes are TRBV4-1 and TRBJ2-7, with no clear D. V was pared by 0 bases and J by 6 bases, with 9 bases between. CDR1 MGHRA and CDR2 YSYEKL come from the germline V gene. The CDR3 is 13 residues long.

This clonotype was picked up a small number of times. The gene calls are TRBV11-2 and TRBJ2-7; TRBD1 matches 7 bases. Germline CDR1 reads SGHAT; CDR2 reads FQNNGV. The CDR3 sequence is 14 residues long. J was trimmed by 7 bases and V by 4 bases; bases with no gene match: 10. Written as DNA, the CDR3 is TGTGCCAGCAGCTCGCCAGGGGGATCAGGAGAGCAGTACTTC. It translates to CASSSPGGSGEQYF.

The table lists this clonotype with many counts. The chain is built from TRBV29-1 and TRBJ2-2; no firm D call. The CDR3 is 13 residues long. From germline, CDR1 is SQVTM and CDR2 ANQGSEA. The CDR3 nucleotides read TGCATCGTAAGACTTGGGAACACCGGGGAGCTGTTTTTT. Translation gives CIVRLGNTGELFF.